The 6 T cell receptor beta chains below come from one sample, sequenced in a study of identical twins' blood T cells. Each CDR3 protein gets one entry after TCRdb re-called the 5' RACE reads with MiXCR. The profile shows 350,000 to 400,000 distinct CDR3 sequences, 28% of them singletons. Sequencing was done on a sample of PBMCs. All receptors derive from a woman between 18 and 50 years old in good health.

The chain has TRBV19 and TRBJ2-1; 11 bases fit TRBD1. The CDR3 totals 16 residues. The V segment lost 7 bases and the J segment 1 base; nucleotides outside the gene matches: 6. CDR1 LNHDA and CDR2 SQIVND come from the germline V gene (reference sequence). Here the CDR3 DNA reads TGTGCCAGTACCGGACAGGGGGCAAAATCCTACAATGAGCAGTTCTTC. It encodes CASTGQGAKSYNEQFF.

The CDR3 sequence: CASSRAPSGYNEQFF. The DNA for the CDR3 is TGTGCCAGTAGTAGGGCACCCTCAGGGTACAATGAGCAGTTCTTC. J is TRBJ2-1 and V is TRBV19, with D possibly being TRBD1 (5 bases). V lost 4 bases and J 4 bases, leaving 14 bases between the germline ends. CDR3 size: 15 residues. The germline CDR1 and CDR2 sequences are LNHDA and SQIVND (reference sequence).

As regards this clonotype: A junction boundary mismatches the germline segment, possibly from a read error. The chain joins TRBV27 to TRBJ2-1; a weak D match, TRBD2 (5 bases). From germline, CDR1 is MNHEY and CDR2 SMNVEV (reference sequence). This CDR3 has 13 amino acids. The CDR3 spells CVSSLIGTSEQFF. In DNA, the CDR3 is TGTGTCAGCAGTTTAATCGGCACTAGTGAGCAGTTCTTC.

This clonotype was found a few times. The chain combines TRBV7-6 with TRBJ2-2; 7 bases fit TRBD1. Germline V gene data show CDR1 as SGHVS and CDR2 as FNYEAQ. Unmatched junction bases numbered 10, after V lost 0 bases and J lost 3 bases. The CDR3 is 18 residues long. The CDR3 sequence is CASSLALRQGIDTGELFF. The CDR3 DNA sequence: TGTGCCAGCAGCTTAGCGCTTAGACAGGGTATAGACACCGGGGAGCTGTTTTTT.

This clonotype was detected many times. The chain uses TRBV9 and TRBJ1-2; D gene uncertain. Looked up from germline, CDR1 is SGDLS and CDR2 is YYNGEE. This CDR3 spans 13 amino acids. The V gene lost 1 base and the J gene lost 2 bases, with 6 bases spanning the gap. CDR3 sequence reads: CASSVNPNYGYTF. The CDR3 DNA sequence: TGTGCCAGCAGCGTAAACCCGAACTATGGCTACACCTTC.

This clonotype was observed a few times. This rearrangement joins TRBV11-2 to TRBJ2-1; D may be TRBD1 (5 bases). V lost 3 bases to trimming and J lost 4 bases, with 10 bases between them. CDR1 and CDR2 (germline): SGHAT, FQNNGV. The CDR3 is 14 residues long. The CDR3 loop reads CASSFATAYNEQFF. In nucleotides, the CDR3 is TGTGCCAGCAGCTTCGCGACAGCTTACAATGAGCAGTTCTTC.